This is a list of T cell receptor beta chains from one sample in a study of cytomegalovirus exposure and HLA in healthy donors. Some clones are missing from TCRdb's copy, which holds only in-frame ones; the method was immunoSEQ multiplex PCR. This table holds 100,000 to 150,000 clones, approximately 82% found once. Sample: PBMCs. The receptors were gathered from a boy aged 2 to 10 in good health and CMV-seronegative. CDR3s include the opening cysteine and the closing phenylalanine or tryptophan. Fields, in order: clone size, J gene, V gene, D gene, CDR3 DNA, CDR3 protein. A D gene is named only where the DNA matches it firmly. Size is omitted from some rows. Given values are once, few, many or a class for expanded clones.

>-|TRBJ1-3|TRBV4-3|-
TGCGCCAGCAGCCAATCATACGGAAACGGGGGAAACACCATATATTTT
CASSQSYGNGGNTIYF
>-|TRBJ1-2|TRBV5-1|-
TGCGCCAGCAGCGTGGACAGTGTTACGGGCTACACCTTC
CASSVDSVTGYTF
>-|TRBJ2-1|TRBV7-9|-
TGTGCCAGCAGCCCGGACTCCAAGTTCCCCAATGAGCAGTTCTTC
CASSPDSKFPNEQFF
>-|TRBJ2-5|TRBV19|TRBD2
TGTGCCAGTAGTGCACGAGCGGGAGTTGAGACCCAGTACTTC
CASSARAGVETQYF
>-|TRBJ2-2|TRBV6-5|-
TGTGCCAGCAGTTATATACAGGACGGGGAGCTGTTTTTT
CASSYIQDGELFF
>once|TRBJ1-1|TRBV7-8|TRBD1
TGTGCCAGCAGCTTTGAACAGGGGACTGAAGCTTTCTTT
CASSFEQGTEAFF
>-|TRBJ1-5|TRBV7-9|TRBD1
TGTTCCAGCAGCCTTGGGACAGGTATAGGGCATTTT
CSSSLGTGIGHF
>-|TRBJ1-1|TRBV30|-
TGTGCCTGGAGTGTTAGAAGGAGGGAACCGTCTCGAGCTTTCTTT
CAWSVRRREPSRAFF
>-|TRBJ2-1|TRBV6-6|TRBD2
TGTGCCAGCAGCTCCGGACTAGCGGAGTACAATGAGCAGTTCTTC
CASSSGLAEYNEQFF
>-|TRBJ2-3|TRBV9|TRBD2
TGTGCCAGCAGCGTAGATCCTAGCGGGGGGCTAAGAGGTACGCAGTATTTT
CASSVDPSGGLRGTQYF
>-|TRBJ2-2|TRBV7-3|-
TGTGCCAGCAGCTTAAACCCCAAGGGGCGCATTACCGGGGAGCTGTTTTTT
CASSLNPKGRITGELFF
>-|TRBJ1-5|TRBV7-9|TRBD1
TGTGCCAGCAGCTGGGATCAGGGGGTGAATCAGGCCCAGCATTTT
CASSWDQGVNQAQHF
>-|TRBJ1-2|TRBV11-2|-
TGTGCCAGCAGCTTAGTGGGGGCACCAACTAACTATGGCTACACCTTC
CASSLVGAPTNYGYTF
>-|TRBJ1-2|TRBV25-1|TRBD1
TGTGCCAGCAGTGAACAGGGGGCGTTAGGGTTCTACACCTTC
CASSEQGALGFYTF
>-|TRBJ1-2|TRBV6-6|TRBD1
TGTGCCAGCAGCCCCCGGACAGGGGCGGCTAACTATGGCTACACCTTC
CASSPRTGAANYGYTF
>-|TRBJ1-5|TRBV7-9|-
TGTGCCAGCAGCATAGGGGGGCTCAATCAGCCCCAGCATTTT
CASSIGGLNQPQHF
>-|TRBJ2-1|TRBV29-1|-
TGCAGCGTTGAAGATCACGAGGGCTCCTACAATGAGCAGTTCTTC
CSVEDHEGSYNEQFF
>-|TRBJ1-2|TRBV2|-
TGTGCCAGCAGTGAGCGGGGGATGACTAACTATGGCTACACCTTC
CASSERGMTNYGYTF
>few|TRBJ2-6|TRBV5-1|TRBD2
TGCGCCAGTACGGGGGGTCTTTCGGCCAACGTCCTGACTTTC
CASTGGLSANVLTF
>-|TRBJ1-3|TRBV5-4|-
TGTGCCAGCAGCTCGCCTTCGACAGTAAACACCATATATTTT
CASSSPSTVNTIYF
>-|TRBJ1-2|TRBV9|TRBD1
TGTGCCAGCAGCGGAGGGACAGGGTATGGCTACACCTTC
CASSGGTGYGYTF
>-|TRBJ2-3|TRBV27|-
TGTGCCAGCAGTCCCGCAGGGGCAGCTTCGCAGTATTTT
CASSPAGAASQYF
>-|TRBJ2-2|TRBV2|TRBD1
TGTGCCAGCAGTGAGACAGGGTGGAACACCGGGGAGCTGTTTTTT
CASSETGWNTGELFF
>-|TRBJ2-1|TRBV18|TRBD2
TGTGCCAGCTCACCTTTGGCCCTAGCGGGCGAGAACAATGAGCAGTTCTTC
CASSPLALAGENNEQFF
>-|TRBJ2-1|TRBV29-1|TRBD2
TGCAGCGTCGATGCGGGACTAGTCCTATACAATGAGCAGTTCTTC
CSVDAGLVLYNEQFF
>-|TRBJ2-2|TRBV10-3|-
TGTGCCATCAACCCCTTGGACAGCAACACCGGGGAGCTGTTTTTT
CAINPLDSNTGELFF
>-|TRBJ2-5|TRBV4-2|-
TGTGCCAGCAGCCGGACTCGGGATTACCAAGAGACCCAGTACTTC
CASSRTRDYQETQYF
>-|TRBJ1-2|TRBV5-6|-
TGTGCCAGCAGACTTGGGCATAGCTACACCTTC
CASRLGHSYTF
>-|TRBJ1-4|TRBV2|-
TGTGCCAGCAGTGGGGGAGGGGAGACTAATGAAAAACTGTTTTTT
CASSGGGETNEKLFF
>few|TRBJ2-5|TRBV5-4|TRBD2
TGTGCCAGCAGCTTGGAAATTGGGACTAGCGGGGCCAAGACCCAGTACTTC
CASSLEIGTSGAKTQYF
>-|TRBJ2-3|TRBV15|TRBD2
TGTGCCACCAGCAGATACGGGGGGACAGATACGCAGTATTTT
CATSRYGGTDTQYF
>few|TRBJ1-1|TRBV27|TRBD1
TGTGCCAGCATGAACCTTGGCCGGACAGGGGGCCCTGAAGCTTTCTTT
CASMNLGRTGGPEAFF
>-|TRBJ1-2|TRBV5-1|TRBD1
TGCGCCAGCAGCCCCGGACAGGTCCAACTATGGCTACACCTAACCTTC
CASSPGQVQLWLHLTF
>-|TRBJ2-1|TRBV10-3|-
TGTGCCATCAGGGAAGCTAGCCGCGAGGAGCAGTTCTTC
CAIREASREEQFF
>-|TRBJ2-2|TRBV10-3|TRBD1
TGTGCCATCACCGGGACAGGGCCCTACACCGGGGAGCTGTTTTTT
CAITGTGPYTGELFF
>-|TRBJ2-3|TRBV4-2|TRBD1
TGTGCCAGCAGCCAAGTGAAGGGACAGGGCACAGATACGCAGTATTTT
CASSQVKGQGTDTQYF
>-|TRBJ1-2|TRBV6-1|TRBD1
TGTGCCAGCAGTCGGGGACAGTACTATGGCTACACCTTC
CASSRGQYYGYTF
>-|TRBJ2-7|TRBV7-6|-
TGTGCCAGCAGCTCCGAGGACTACAACACCTACGAGCAGTACTTC
CASSSEDYNTYEQYF
>-|TRBJ2-3|TRBV6-4|TRBD2
TGTGCCAGCAGCCGGGGGGGGGCTAGCACAGATACGCAGTATTTT
CASSRGGASTDTQYF
>-|TRBJ2-5|TRBV5-1|TRBD2
TGCGCCAGCAGGTTAGCGGGATTACAAGAGACCCAGTACTTC
CASRLAGLQETQYF
>-|TRBJ2-5|TRBV2|-
TGTGCCAGCATGTGGGGGGGCGCAGAGACCCAGTACTTC
CASMWGGAETQYF
>-|TRBJ2-7|TRBV9|-
TGTGCCAGCAGCGTAGACGGATCCCCAAGCGGCGAGCAGTACTTC
CASSVDGSPSGEQYF